The T cell receptor (beta chain) under discussion was sequenced for a study of blood T cell repertoires in COVID-19. At the level of the study: There were acute and convalescent COVID-19 samples, and they came from the United States, Italy and Spain. T cells, B-cell-depleted T cells, or PBMCs supplied cDNA or gDNA.

As processed by the authors: Using reference gene primer amplification, nucleated cell counts were estimated. Produced via immunoSEQ multiplex PCR; TCRdb's table is partial and in-frame only. For V, J and clone size, that table is used; D and trimming come from the DNA. The sample has tens of thousands of clones; around 80% are singletons. V dropped 4 bases and J dropped 1; count of bases not matched to a gene: 5. From germline, CDR1 is SGHNT and CDR2 YYREEE (reference sequence). This CDR3 region has 16 residues. The receptor was isolated from a human donor in a cohort sampled during active COVID-19. Sequenced input: peripheral blood. The rearrangement links TRBV5-4 to TRBJ2-3, with 11 bases aligning to TRBD1. CDR3 bases: TGTGCCAGCAGCGGCCGGACAGGGGGCGGCACAGATACGCAGTATTTT. It translates to CASSGRTGGGTDTQYF.